This T cell receptor beta chain originates from a study of blood T cell repertoires in COVID-19. The assay was immunoSEQ multiplex PCR, and TCRdb's table has in-frame clones only and misses some. The repertoire has roughly 210,000 clones, approximately 80% of them found once; the top ten carry about 10%. The V gene's germline CDR1 is KGHSH and CDR2 LQKENI. The CDR3 totals 16 residues. Trimming took 1 base from V and 5 from J, leaving 17 bases between them. The rearrangement joins TRBV18 to TRBJ1-1; D might be TRBD1 (5 bases). The source material was peripheral blood. The receptor was derived from a woman aged 80 or over with COVID-19, enrolled during active disease. The CDR3 protein is CASSPRISDGGTEAFF. The CDR3 bases are TGTGCCAGCTCACCACGGATCTCTGACGGGGGGACTGAAGCTTTCTTT. Filled out from reference TRBV18 and TRBJ1-1, the complete variable domain reads NAGVMQNPRHLVRRRGQEARLRCSPMKGHSHVYWYRQLPEEGLKFMVYLQKENIIDESGMPKERFSAEFPKEGPSILRIQQVVRGDSAAYFCASSPRISDGGTEAFFGQGTRLTVV.